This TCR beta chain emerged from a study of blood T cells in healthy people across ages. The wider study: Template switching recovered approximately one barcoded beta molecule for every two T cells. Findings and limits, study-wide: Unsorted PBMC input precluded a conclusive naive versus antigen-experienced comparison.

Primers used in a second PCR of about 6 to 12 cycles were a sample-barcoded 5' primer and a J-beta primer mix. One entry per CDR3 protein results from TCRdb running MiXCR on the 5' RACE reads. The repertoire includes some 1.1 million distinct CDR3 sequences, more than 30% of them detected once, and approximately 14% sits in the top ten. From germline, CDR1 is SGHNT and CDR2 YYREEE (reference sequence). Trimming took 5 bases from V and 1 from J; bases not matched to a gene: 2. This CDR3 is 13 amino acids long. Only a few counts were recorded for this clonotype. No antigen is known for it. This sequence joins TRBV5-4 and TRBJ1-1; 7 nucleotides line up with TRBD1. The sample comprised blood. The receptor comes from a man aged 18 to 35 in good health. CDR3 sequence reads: CASRDRKNTEAFF. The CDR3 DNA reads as TGTGCCAGCAGGGACAGGAAGAACACTGAAGCTTTCTTT.